This paragraph reports one T cell receptor beta chain. Its specificity is unknown. The CDR3 spans 18 residues. Germline trimming cut 4 bases from V and 5 bases from J; bases unmatched to any gene: 12. Per the germline V gene, CDR1 is SGHAT and CDR2 is FQNNGV. This specimen comes from a study of T cells in localized non-small cell lung cancer. General study results and limits: Tumor showed lower T cell clonality than uninvolved adjacent lung, where it was highest. Sequencing covered just one tumor region, so heterogeneity cannot be ruled out. In adjacent lung, a median around 52 of the top 100 tumor clones were found. Higher adjacent-lung clonality was associated with shorter survival.

Here immunoSEQ multiplex PCR was the method, and the copy in TCRdb shows in-frame clones only, minus some. The sample has roughly 18,000 clones, about 80% seen once. V is TRBV11-2 and J is TRBJ2-5; TRBD2 aligns across 14 bases. Sequenced here: peripheral blood, sampled before any cancer treatment. The clonotype was recovered from an older female donor with stage I lung adenocarcinoma. This CDR3 is CASSSWTSGGPGRETQYF. For the CDR3, the DNA is TGTGCCAGCAGCTCGTGGACTAGCGGGGGGCCTGGGCGGGAGACCCAGTACTTC.